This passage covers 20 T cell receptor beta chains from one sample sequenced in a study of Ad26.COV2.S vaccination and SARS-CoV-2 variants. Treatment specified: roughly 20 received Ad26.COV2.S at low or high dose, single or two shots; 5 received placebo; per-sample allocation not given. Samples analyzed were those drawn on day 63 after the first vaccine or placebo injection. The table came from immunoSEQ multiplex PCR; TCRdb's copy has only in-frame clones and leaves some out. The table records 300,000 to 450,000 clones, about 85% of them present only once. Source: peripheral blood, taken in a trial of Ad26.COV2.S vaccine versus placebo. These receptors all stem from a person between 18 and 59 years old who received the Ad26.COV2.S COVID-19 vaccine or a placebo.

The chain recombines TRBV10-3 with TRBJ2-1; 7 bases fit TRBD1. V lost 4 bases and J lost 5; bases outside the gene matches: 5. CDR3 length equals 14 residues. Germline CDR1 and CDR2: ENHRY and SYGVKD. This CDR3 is CAISVGTANNEQFF. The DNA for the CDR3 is TGTGCCATCAGTGTTGGGACAGCCAACAATGAGCAGTTCTTC.

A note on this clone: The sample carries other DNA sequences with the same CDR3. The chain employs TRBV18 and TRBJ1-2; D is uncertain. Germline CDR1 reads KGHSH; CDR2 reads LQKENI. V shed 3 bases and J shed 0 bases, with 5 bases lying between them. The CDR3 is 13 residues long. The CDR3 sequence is CASSPDSNYGYTF. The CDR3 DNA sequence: TGTGCCAGCTCACCGGACTCTAACTATGGCTACACCTTC.

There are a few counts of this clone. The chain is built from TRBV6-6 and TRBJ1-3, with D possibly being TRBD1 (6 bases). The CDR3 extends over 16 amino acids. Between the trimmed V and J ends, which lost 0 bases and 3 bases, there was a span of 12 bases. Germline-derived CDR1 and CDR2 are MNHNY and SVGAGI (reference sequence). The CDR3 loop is CASSYSRGGGGNTIYF. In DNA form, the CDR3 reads TGTGCCAGCAGTTACTCGAGAGGGGGTGGTGGAAACACCATATATTTT.

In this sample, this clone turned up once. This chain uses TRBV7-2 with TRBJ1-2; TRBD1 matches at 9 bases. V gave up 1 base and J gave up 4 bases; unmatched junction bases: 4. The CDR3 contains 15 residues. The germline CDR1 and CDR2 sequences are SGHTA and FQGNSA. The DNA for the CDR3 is TGTGCCAGCAGCTTAGTAACAGGGGGCGCCTATGGCTACACCTTC. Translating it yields CASSLVTGGAYGYTF.

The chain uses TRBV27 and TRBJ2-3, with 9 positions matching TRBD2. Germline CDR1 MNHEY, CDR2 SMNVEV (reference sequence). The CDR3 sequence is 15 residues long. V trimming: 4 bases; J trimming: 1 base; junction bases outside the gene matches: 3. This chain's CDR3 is CASSWREGGTDTQYF. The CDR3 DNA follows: TGTGCCAGCAGTTGGCGGGAGGGCGGCACAGATACGCAGTATTTT.

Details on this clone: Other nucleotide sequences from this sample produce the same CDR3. In DNA, the CDR3 is TGTGCCACACGAACAGGGAGCTCCTATAATTCACCCCTCCACTTT. Translated: CATRTGSSYNSPLHF. The chain links TRBV28 to TRBJ1-6; D perhaps matches TRBD1 (6 bases). There are 15 residues in the CDR3. The V end was cut by 10 bases, the J end by 0 bases, with 13 bases between. Germline V gene data show CDR1 as MDHEN and CDR2 as SYDVKM. Complete variable domain (other parts from reference TRBV28 and TRBJ1-6): DVKVTQSSRYLVKRTGEKVFLECVQDMDHENMFWYRQDPGLGLRLIYFSYDVKMKEKGDIPEGYSVSREKKERFSLILESASTNQTSMYLCATRTGSSYNSPLHFGNGTRLTVT.

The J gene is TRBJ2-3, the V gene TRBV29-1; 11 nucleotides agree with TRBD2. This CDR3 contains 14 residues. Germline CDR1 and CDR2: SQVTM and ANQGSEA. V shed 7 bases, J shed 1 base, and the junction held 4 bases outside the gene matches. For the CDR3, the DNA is TGCAGCGCCGCTAGCGGGGGGCGCACAGATACGCAGTATTTT. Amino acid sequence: CSAASGGRTDTQYF.

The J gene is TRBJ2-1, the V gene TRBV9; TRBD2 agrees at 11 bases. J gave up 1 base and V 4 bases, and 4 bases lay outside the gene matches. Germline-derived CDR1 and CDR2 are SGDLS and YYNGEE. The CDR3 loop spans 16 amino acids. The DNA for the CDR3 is TGTGCCAGCAGCATTAGCGGGAGGGGGTCCTACAATGAGCAGTTCTTC. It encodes CASSISGRGSYNEQFF.

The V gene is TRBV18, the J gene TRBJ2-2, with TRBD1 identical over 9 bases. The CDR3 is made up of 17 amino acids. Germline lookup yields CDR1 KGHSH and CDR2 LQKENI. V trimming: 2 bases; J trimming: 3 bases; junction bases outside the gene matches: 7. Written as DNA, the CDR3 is TGTGCCAGCTCACCAGGACAGGGGAAAGGAGACACCGGGGAGCTGTTTTTT. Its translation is CASSPGQGKGDTGELFF.

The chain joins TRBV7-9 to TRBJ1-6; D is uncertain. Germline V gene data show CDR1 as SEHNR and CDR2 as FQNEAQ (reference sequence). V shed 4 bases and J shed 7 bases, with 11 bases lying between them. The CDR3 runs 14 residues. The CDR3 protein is CASSWSTGNSPLHF. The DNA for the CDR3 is TGTGCCAGCAGCTGGTCGACTGGGAATTCACCCCTCCACTTT.

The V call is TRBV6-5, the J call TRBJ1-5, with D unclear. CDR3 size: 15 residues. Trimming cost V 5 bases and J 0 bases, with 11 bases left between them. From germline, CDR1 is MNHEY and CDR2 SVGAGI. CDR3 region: CASSPNSNSNQPQHF. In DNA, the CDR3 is TGTGCCAGCAGTCCGAATTCGAATAGCAATCAGCCCCAGCATTTT.

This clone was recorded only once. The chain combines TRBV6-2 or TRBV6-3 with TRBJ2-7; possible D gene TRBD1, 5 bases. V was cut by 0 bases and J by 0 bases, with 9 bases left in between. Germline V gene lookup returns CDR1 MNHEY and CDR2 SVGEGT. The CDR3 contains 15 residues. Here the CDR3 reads CASSYSGVGSYEQYF. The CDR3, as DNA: TGTGCCAGCAGTTACTCAGGGGTGGGCTCCTACGAGCAGTACTTC.

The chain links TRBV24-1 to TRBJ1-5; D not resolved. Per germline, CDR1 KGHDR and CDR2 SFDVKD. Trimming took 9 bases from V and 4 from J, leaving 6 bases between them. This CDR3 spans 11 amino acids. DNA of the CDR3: TGTGCCACCCGTAGAAATCAGCCCCAGCATTTT. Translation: CATRRNQPQHF.

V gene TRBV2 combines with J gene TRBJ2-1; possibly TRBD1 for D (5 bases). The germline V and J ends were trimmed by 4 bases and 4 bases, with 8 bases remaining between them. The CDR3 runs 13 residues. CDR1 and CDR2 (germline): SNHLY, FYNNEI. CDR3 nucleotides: TGTGCCAGCAGTGGGACAAAATACAATGAGCAGTTCTTC. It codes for CASSGTKYNEQFF.

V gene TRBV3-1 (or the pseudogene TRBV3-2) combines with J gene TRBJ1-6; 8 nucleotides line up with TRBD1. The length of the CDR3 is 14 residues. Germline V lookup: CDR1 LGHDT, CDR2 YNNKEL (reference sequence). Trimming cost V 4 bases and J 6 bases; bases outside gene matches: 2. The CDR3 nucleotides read TGTGCCAGCAGCCTGGACAGGGTTAATTCACCCCTCCACTTT. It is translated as CASSLDRVNSPLHF.

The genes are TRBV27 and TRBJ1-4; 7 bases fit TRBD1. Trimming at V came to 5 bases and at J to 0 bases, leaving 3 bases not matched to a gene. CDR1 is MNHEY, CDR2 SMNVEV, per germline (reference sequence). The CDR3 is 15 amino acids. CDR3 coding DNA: TGTGCCAGCAGTAGGACAGGAGCAACTAATGAAAAACTGTTTTTT. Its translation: CASSRTGATNEKLFF.

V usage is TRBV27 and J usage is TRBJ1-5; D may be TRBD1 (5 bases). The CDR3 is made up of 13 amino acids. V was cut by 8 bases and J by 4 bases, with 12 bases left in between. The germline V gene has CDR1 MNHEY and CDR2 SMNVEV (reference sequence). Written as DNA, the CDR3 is TGTGCCAGCCAGCAGGGAAATAATCAGCCCCAGCATTTT. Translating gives CASQQGNNQPQHF.

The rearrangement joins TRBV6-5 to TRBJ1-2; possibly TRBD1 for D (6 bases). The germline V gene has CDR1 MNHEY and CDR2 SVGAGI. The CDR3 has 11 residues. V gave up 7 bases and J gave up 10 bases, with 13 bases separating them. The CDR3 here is CASMTGEAYTF. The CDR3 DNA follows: TGTGCCAGCATGACAGGAGAGGCCTACACCTTC.

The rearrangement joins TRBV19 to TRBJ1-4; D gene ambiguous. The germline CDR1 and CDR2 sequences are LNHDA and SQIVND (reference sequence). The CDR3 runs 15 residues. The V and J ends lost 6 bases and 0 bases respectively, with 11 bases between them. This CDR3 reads CASRTSDATNEKLFF. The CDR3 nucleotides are TGTGCCAGTAGGACCTCCGACGCAACTAATGAAAAACTGTTTTTT.

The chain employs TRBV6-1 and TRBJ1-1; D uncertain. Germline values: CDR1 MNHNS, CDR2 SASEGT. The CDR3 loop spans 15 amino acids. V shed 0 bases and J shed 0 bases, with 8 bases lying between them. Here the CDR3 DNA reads TGTGCCAGCAGTGAAGCGCGGGCCATGAACACTGAAGCTTTCTTT. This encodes CASSEARAMNTEAFF.